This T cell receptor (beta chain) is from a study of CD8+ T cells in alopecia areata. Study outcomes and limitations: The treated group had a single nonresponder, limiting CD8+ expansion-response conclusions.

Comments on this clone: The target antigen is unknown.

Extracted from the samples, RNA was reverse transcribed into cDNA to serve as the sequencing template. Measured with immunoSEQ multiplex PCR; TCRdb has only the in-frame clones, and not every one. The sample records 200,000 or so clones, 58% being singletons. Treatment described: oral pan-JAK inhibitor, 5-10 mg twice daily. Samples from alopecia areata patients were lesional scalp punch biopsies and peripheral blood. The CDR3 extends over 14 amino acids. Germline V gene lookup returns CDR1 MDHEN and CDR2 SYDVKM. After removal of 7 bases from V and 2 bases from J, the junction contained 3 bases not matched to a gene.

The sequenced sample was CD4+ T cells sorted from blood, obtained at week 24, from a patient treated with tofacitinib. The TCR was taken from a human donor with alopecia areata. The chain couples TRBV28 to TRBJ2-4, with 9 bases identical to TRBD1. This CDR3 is CASTTGGTKNIQYF. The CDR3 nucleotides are TGTGCCAGCACGACAGGGGGGACCAAAAACATTCAGTACTTC.